The T cell receptor beta chain described here comes from a study of regulatory T cells in long-lasting Graves disease (dated by TCRdb to the early 2020s). Study-wide context: Newly diagnosed Graves' disease patients had taken antithyroid drugs for less than 3 months. Patients with persistent Graves' disease were compared with patients with newly diagnosed Graves' disease using TCR sequencing and RNA sequencing of peripheral blood. The study was conducted in China and was registered as a clinical trial. A total of some 33 samples were covered by TCR sequencing, comprising roughly 13 persistent and 20 or so newly diagnosed Graves' disease patients.

The time point label on this specimen signifies: newly diagnosed GD, antithyroid drugs for less than 3 months. For both TCR sequencing and RNA sequencing, RNA was extracted from PBMCs using TRIzol. Graves' disease was diagnosed according to American Thyroid Association guidelines. The patients came from an endocrinology department in Xi'an, China. From each patient, approximately 10 milliliters of peripheral blood was collected into an EDTA anticoagulant tube. Ficoll Paque Plus density gradient separation was used to isolate PBMCs, and no further T cell sorting was done. An Agilent 2100 Bioanalyzer and agarose gel were used to check RNA quality, and a NanoDrop 2000 was used to measure RNA concentration. On this clonotype itself: The antigen this receptor binds is unknown. Base qualities are not provided; no much larger clone lies one nucleotide away.

Taken from cysteine to phenylalanine, the CDR3 has 15 residues. The only DNA kept is the CDR3, 45 bases in frame from the first base. Per the germline V gene (reference sequence), MNHEY is the CDR1 and SMNVEV is the CDR2. Here V drops 5 bases and J drops 12 bases, and the junction holds 12 bases not matched to any gene. The library relied on multiplex PCR. The instrument was an Illumina HiSeq 4000. TCR beta libraries were built with iRepertoire HTBI primers and Arm-PCR amplification of CDR3 regions. Before sequencing, the PCR products went through gel purification. As for how the authors treated the data: Gene usage analysis of CDR3 amino acid clonotypes relied on the roughly 67 TRBV and around 13 TRBJ segments identified across samples. COPE and FqMerger were used to merge filtered high-quality paired reads into contigs. Contigs were aligned with BLAST to IMGT TRBV, TRBD and TRBJ reference genes, and CDR3 was defined per IMGT. Highly expanded clones were defined as clonotypes with a frequency above 0.1%. Repertoire diversity was measured by Shannon entropy, and V-J evenness by the Gini coefficient. A clonotype was considered public if more than one individual shared it. TCRdb reprocessing: public reads trimmed at Q25 with fastp, clones called with MiXCR, in-frame beta chains kept. Here each entry gathers all rows of one CDR3 protein and keeps the most common genes and DNA. It is TCRdb's table, rather than the study itself, that gives the V and J calls and clone size. This sample has roughly 420,000 distinct CDR3 sequences in its table, and roughly 15% of those were observed once. Around 10% of the sample is held by the ten biggest clonotypes.

Results and caveats for the whole study, not just this receptor: Because the primary lesion, thyroid tissue, could not be accessed, the study looked at peripheral blood alone. Patients with persistent disease shared more public clonotypes (about 2,700) than newly diagnosed patients did (around 930). Persistent disease showed preferential use of TRBV28, TRBJ1-2 and TRBJ2-5, whereas newly diagnosed disease favored TRBV20-1 and TRBJ2-1. The authors noted that the small sample size was a limitation that may lower accuracy. Compared with newly diagnosed patients, patients with persistent Graves' disease had lower TCR Shannon entropy and fewer highly expanded clones, which suggests clonal expansion. Sequencing and analysis were limited to the TCR beta chain.

These data were likewise used in another study, on T cells in Graves' hyperthyroidism and ophthalmopathy. Per that second paper: Graves' hyperthyroidism was defined as stable when no progression to ophthalmopathy occurred over 18 months of follow-up. Hyperthyroidism patients were aged 18 to 65 years and newly diagnosed, with disease duration of less than 2 months. Any patient with an uncontrolled infection, another autoimmune disease, pregnancy or lactation was excluded. Clinical symptoms, serum thyroxine and TRAb, thyroid ultrasound, and orbital computed tomography formed the basis for the diagnoses. The first round of RT-PCR for the TCR CDR3 was performed with the HTBI primer set and the Qiagen OneStep RT-PCR kit. Most expanded thyroid clonotypes (frequency above 0.001) were also detected in blood, a finding suggesting that blood repertoires may reflect thyroid immune responses. In cross-validation, a model built on a 13 V-J signature told ophthalmopathy apart from stable hyperthyroidism with 85% to 90% sensitivity and about 81% specificity, and in testing the same model reached 80%/75%. During validation, the model predicted progression to ophthalmopathy a median of around 6 months ahead of onset, with approximately 71% sensitivity and roughly 75% specificity. To identify TCR V-J signatures that set the groups apart, the researchers used a discovery cohort of about a hundred patients, made up of roughly 45 with Graves' ophthalmopathy and 57 with stable Graves' hyperthyroidism. An independent validation cohort of 18 to 20 hyperthyroidism patients and 17 patients who later progressed to ophthalmopathy tested prospective prediction of ophthalmopathy. The approximately 98 discovery patients were randomly divided into training and test sets at a 7:3 ratio. In addition, the study compared T-cell repertoires in thyroid tissue and in blood from several Graves' hyperthyroidism patients. Once sampling was done, hyperthyroidism patients were given methimazole at a starting dose of 30 mg daily, whereas ophthalmopathy patients were given high-dose intravenous methylprednisolone. The libraries were constructed in a second round of multiplex PCR and then size-selected and purified. Sequencing of the libraries was done on an Illumina HiSeq2000 using paired-end 100 bp reads. Raw data were processed with SOAPnuke, discarding reads with adapters, uncalled bases, mean Phred below 15, or no exact constant-primer or identifier match. High-quality paired reads were merged with COPE v1.2.5, and unique nucleotide sequences were defined as clonotypes. MiTCR v1.1 was used to align clonotypes to the IMGT TRBV, TRBD and TRBJ reference segments. The analysis was restricted to V-J combinations with a frequency above 0.0001, which together covered 99.2% of the repertoires. The TCS score was defined as F50 (clonal expansion) divided by E x V (chaos), with BLOSUM62-based TCRdist calculated between CDR3 peptides within each V-J. Welch's t-statistics and random forest reduced roughly 500 V-J features to under 15, which were used in a naive Bayes classifier (R e1071). Sample size was not statistically predetermined, and blinding of investigators to group allocation was not performed. The paper describes TCR Vbeta CDR3 sequencing of 140 or so peripheral blood samples, made up of some 40 ophthalmopathy patients, some 76 hyperthyroidism patients and 17 progressor patients.

The sample was peripheral blood mononuclear cells (PBMCs), taken at new diagnosis, from a patient treated with antithyroid drugs. In this chain, TRBV27 is recombined with TRBJ2-1, with 11 central nucleotides matching TRBD2. The receptor comes from a woman aged 25 to 45 with Graves disease. Donor details come from another sample of the same person, matched by shared clones. Read as DNA, the sequence is TGTGCCAGCAGTCCTGGACTAGCGGGTGCGGCGTGGCAGTTCTTC. Its amino acids are CASSPGLAGAAWQFF.